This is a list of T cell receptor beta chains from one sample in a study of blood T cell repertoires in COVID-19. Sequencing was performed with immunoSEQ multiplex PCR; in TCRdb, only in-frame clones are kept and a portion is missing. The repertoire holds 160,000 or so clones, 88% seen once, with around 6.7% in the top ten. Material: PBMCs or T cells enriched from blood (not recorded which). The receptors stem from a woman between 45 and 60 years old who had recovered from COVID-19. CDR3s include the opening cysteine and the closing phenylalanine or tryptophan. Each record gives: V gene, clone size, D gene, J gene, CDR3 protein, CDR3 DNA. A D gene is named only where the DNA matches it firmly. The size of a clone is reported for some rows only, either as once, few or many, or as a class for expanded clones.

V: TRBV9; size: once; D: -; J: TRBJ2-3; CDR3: CASSQRLLSTDTQYF; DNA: TGTGCCAGCAGCCAGAGACTTCTGAGCACAGATACGCAGTATTTT
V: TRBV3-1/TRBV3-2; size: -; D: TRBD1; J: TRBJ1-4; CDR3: CASSLTGAANEKLFF; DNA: TGTGCCAGCAGCCTAACAGGGGCGGCTAATGAAAAACTGTTTTTT
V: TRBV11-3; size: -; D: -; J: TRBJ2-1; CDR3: CASSSLVGWTVLNEQFF; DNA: TGTGCCAGCAGCTCCTTAGTCGGATGGACAGTCCTCAATGAGCAGTTCTTC
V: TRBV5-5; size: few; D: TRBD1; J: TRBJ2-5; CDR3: CASSGRTGGQETQYF; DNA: TGTGCCAGCAGTGGGAGGACAGGGGGCCAAGAGACCCAGTACTTC
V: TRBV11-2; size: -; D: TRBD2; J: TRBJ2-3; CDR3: CASSYTSGVSDTQYF; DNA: TGTGCCAGCAGTTATACTAGCGGGGTATCAGATACGCAGTATTTT
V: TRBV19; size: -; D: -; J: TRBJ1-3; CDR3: CASSTPQGNTIYF; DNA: TGTGCCAGTAGTACCCCACAGGGAAACACCATATATTTT
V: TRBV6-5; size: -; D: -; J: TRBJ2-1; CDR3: CASSSSRNEQFF; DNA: TGTGCCAGCAGTTCGAGCCGGAATGAGCAGTTCTTC
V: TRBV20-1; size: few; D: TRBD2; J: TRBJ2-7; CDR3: CSASEGGLAVGEQYF; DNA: TGCAGTGCTAGTGAAGGGGGACTAGCGGTTGGGGAGCAGTACTTC
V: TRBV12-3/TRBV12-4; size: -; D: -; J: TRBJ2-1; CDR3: CASTSSGEQFF; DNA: TGTGCCAGCACCTCGTCCGGGGAGCAGTTCTTC
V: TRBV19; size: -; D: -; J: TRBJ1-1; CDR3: CATQGMNTEAFF; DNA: TGTGCCACCCAGGGTATGAACACTGAAGCTTTCTTT
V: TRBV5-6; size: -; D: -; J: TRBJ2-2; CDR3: CASSPGDGELFF; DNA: TGTGCCAGCAGCCCAGGGGACGGGGAGCTGTTTTTT
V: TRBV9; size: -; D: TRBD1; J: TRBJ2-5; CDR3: CASSQTPDRSSETQYF; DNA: TGTGCCAGCAGCCAAACCCCGGACAGGAGTTCGGAGACCCAGTACTTC
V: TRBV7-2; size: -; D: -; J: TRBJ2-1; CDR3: CASSPTWGSGYNEQFF; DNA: TGTGCCAGCAGCCCTACTTGGGGCTCCGGTTACAATGAGCAGTTCTTC
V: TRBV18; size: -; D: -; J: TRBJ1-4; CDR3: CASSLAGDEKLFF; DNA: TGTGCCAGCTCCTTGGCGGGGGATGAAAAACTGTTTTTT
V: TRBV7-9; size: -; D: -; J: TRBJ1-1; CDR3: CASIGLNTEAFF; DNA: TGTGCCAGCATCGGACTTAACACTGAAGCTTTCTTT
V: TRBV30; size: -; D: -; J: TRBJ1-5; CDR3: CAWSVGRDNQPQHF; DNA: TGTGCCTGGAGTGTAGGCAGGGACAATCAGCCCCAGCATTTT
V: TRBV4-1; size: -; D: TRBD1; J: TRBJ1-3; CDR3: CASSQGDSGNTIYF; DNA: TGCGCCAGCAGCCAAGGGGACAGCGGAAACACCATATATTTT
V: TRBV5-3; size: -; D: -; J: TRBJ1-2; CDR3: CARSLGLYGYTF; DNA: TGTGCCAGAAGCTTGGGTCTCTATGGCTACACCTTC
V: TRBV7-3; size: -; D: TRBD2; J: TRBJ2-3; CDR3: CASSPWTSGVSTDTQYF; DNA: TGTGCCAGCAGCCCCTGGACTAGCGGGGTTAGCACAGATACGCAGTATTTT
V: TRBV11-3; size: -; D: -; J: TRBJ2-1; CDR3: CASSHAGPDYNEQFF; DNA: TGTGCCAGCAGCCACGCAGGCCCCGACTACAATGAGCAGTTCTTC
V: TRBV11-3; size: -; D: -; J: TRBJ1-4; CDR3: CASSARGEYNEKLFF; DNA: TGTGCCAGCAGCGCCCGGGGGGAGTACAATGAAAAACTGTTTTTT
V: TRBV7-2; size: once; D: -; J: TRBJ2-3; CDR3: CASSLSGGASTDTQYF; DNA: TGTGCCAGCAGCTTAAGTGGAGGGGCAAGCACAGATACGCAGTATTTT
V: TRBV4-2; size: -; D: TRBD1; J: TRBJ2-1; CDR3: CASSQQRTTGTEQFF; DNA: TGTGCCAGCAGCCAGCAAAGGACGACAGGGACTGAGCAGTTCTTC
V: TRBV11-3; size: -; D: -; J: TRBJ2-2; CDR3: CASSLNTGELFF; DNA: TGTGCCAGCAGCCTCAACACCGGGGAGCTGTTTTTT
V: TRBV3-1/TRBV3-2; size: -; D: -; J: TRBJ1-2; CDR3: CASSQDRRGGQSYGYTF; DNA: TGTGCCAGCAGCCAAGATCGGAGGGGCGGGCAGTCCTATGGCTACACCTTC
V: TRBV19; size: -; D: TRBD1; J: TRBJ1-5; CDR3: CASSSQGEGQPQHF; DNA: TGTGCCAGTAGTAGCCAGGGGGAAGGTCAGCCCCAGCATTTT
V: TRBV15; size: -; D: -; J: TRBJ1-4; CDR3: CATSARFRGATNEKLFF; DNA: TGTGCCACCAGCGCCCGGTTCAGGGGTGCAACTAATGAAAAACTGTTTTTT
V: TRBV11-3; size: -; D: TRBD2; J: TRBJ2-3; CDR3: CASSLGLLADFTDTQYF; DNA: TGTGCCAGCAGCTTAGGCTTACTAGCGGACTTCACAGATACGCAGTATTTT
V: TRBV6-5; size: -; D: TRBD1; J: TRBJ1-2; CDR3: CASSYTGQGAPPFF; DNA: TGTGCCAGCAGTTACACGGGACAGGGGGCCCCCCCCTTCTTC
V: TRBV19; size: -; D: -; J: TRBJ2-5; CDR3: CASSKGYLETQYF; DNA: TGTGCCAGTAGTAAGGGGTATTTGGAGACCCAGTACTTC
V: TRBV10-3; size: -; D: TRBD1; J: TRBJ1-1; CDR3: CAISELLGDRGLRAFF; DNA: TGTGCCATCAGTGAGCTCTTAGGGGACAGGGGGCTCAGAGCTTTCTTT
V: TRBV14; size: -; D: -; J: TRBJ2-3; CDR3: CASSHRTESKDTQYF; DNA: TGTGCCAGCAGCCACCGGACAGAGTCGAAGGATACGCAGTATTTT
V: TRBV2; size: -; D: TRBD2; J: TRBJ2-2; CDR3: CASRGRGQNTGELFF; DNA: TGTGCCAGCAGGGGGAGGGGTCAGAACACCGGGGAGCTGTTTTTT
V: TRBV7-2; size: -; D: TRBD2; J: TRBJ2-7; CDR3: CASSPTSGSHHEQYF; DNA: TGTGCCAGCAGCCCAACTAGCGGTTCCCACCACGAGCAGTACTTC
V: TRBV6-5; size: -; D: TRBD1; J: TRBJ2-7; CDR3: CASSSPPTGGGDEQYF; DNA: TGTGCCAGCAGTTCCCCCCCGACAGGGGGCGGCGACGAGCAGTACTTC
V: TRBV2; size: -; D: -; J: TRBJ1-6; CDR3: CASPGTSNSPLHF; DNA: TGTGCCAGCCCAGGCACCTCTAATTCACCCCTCCACTTT
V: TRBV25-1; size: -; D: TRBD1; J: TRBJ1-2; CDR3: CASSDFRGLNYGYTF; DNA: TGTGCCAGCAGTGACTTCAGGGGGCTGAACTATGGCTACACCTTC
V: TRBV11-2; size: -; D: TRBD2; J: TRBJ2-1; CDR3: CASSRLAGGIYNEQFF; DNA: TGTGCCAGCAGCCGGTTAGCGGGGGGGATATACAATGAGCAGTTCTTC
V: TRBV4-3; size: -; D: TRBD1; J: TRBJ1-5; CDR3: CASSQDPGGQPQHF; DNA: TGCGCCAGCAGCCAAGATCCAGGGGGACAGCCCCAGCATTTT
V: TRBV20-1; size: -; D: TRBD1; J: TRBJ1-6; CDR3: CSASSSGGRDSPLHF; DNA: TGCAGTGCTAGTAGCTCAGGGGGCCGGGATTCACCCCTCCACTTT
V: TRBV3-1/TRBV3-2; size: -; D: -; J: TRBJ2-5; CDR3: CASSQDGGRETQYF; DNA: TGTGCCAGCAGCCAAGACGGGGGTCGGGAGACCCAGTACTTC
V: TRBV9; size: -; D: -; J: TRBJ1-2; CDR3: CASRDSGRWGGYTF; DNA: TGTGCCAGCAGGGATTCAGGGCGGTGGGGTGGCTACACCTTC
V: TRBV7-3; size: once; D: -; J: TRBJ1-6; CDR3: CASSLNRADNSPLHF; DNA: TGTGCCAGCAGCTTAAACAGGGCCGATAATTCACCCCTCCACTTT
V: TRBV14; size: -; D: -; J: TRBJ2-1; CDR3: CASRRGGGSYNEQFF; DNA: TGTGCCAGCAGGCGAGGGGGGGGCTCCTACAATGAGCAGTTCTTC
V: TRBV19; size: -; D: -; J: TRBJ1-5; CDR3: CASGGEPQHF; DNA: TGTGCCAGTGGAGGGGAGCCCCAGCATTTT
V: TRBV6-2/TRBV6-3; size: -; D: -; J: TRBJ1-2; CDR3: CASSFVQGSGYTF; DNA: TGTGCCAGCAGTTTTGTCCAGGGGTCTGGCTACACCTTC
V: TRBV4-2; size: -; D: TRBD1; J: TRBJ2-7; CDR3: CASSQATTGGAYYEQYF; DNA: TGTGCCAGCAGCCAAGCCACGACAGGGGGCGCATACTACGAGCAGTACTTC
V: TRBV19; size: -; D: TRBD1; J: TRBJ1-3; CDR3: CASSQTGGQNTIYF; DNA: TGTGCCAGTAGCCAGACAGGGGGCCAAAACACCATATATTTT
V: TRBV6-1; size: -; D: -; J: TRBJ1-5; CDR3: CASSERRGQPQHF; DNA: TGTGCCAGCAGTGAAAGACGGGGACAGCCCCAGCATTTT
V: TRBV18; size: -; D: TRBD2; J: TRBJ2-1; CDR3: CASSPQSAGGPNEQFF; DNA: TGTGCCAGCTCACCCCAGTCCGCGGGGGGCCCCAATGAGCAGTTCTTC
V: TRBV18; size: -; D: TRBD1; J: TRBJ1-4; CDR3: CASSPPGQLNEKLFF; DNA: TGTGCCAGCTCACCCCCGGGACAGCTTAATGAAAAACTGTTTTTT
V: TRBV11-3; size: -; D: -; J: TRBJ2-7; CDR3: CASRPTDRSYEQYF; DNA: TGTGCCAGCAGACCTACCGACAGGTCCTACGAGCAGTACTTC
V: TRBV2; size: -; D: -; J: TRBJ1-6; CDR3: CASSGLGGVNSPLHF; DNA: TGTGCCAGCAGTGGCTTGGGAGGAGTGAATTCACCCCTCCACTTT
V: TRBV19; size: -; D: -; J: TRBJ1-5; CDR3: CASSIGGRPQHF; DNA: TGTGCCAGTAGTATAGGGGGCCGGCCCCAGCATTTT